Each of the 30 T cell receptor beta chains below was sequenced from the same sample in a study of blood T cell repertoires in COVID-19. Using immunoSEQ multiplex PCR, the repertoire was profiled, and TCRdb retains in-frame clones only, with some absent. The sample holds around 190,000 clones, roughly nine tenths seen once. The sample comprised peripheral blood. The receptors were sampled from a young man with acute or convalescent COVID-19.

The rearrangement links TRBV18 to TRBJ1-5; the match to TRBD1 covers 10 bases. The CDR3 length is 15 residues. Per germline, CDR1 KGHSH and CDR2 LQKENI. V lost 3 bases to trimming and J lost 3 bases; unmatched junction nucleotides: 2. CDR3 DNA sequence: TGTGCCAGCTCACCCGACAGGGGGCCCAATCAGCCCCAGCATTTT. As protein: CASSPDRGPNQPQHF.

This CDR3 is CASSWQGNQPQHF. DNA for the CDR3: TGTGCCAGCAGTTGGCAGGGGAACCAGCCCCAGCATTTT. V gene TRBV27 combines with J gene TRBJ1-5; weak D call: TRBD1 (6 bases). The CDR3 loop spans 13 amino acids. Germline loops: CDR1 MNHEY, CDR2 SMNVEV (reference sequence). The V gene lost 4 bases and the J gene lost 7 bases, with 11 bases spanning the gap.

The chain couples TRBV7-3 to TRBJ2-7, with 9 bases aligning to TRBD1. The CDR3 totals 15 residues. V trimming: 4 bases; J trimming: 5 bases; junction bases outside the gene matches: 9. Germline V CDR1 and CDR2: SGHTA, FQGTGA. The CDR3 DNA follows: TGTGCCAGCAGCTCAACCGGGACAGGGAGCCACGAGCAGTACTTC. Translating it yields CASSSTGTGSHEQYF.

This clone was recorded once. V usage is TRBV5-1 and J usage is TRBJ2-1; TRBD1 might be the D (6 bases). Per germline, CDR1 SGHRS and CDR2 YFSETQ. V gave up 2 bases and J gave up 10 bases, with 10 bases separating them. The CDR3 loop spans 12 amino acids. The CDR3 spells CASSFAGTEQFF. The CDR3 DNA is TGCGCCAGCAGCTTTGCCGGGACAGAGCAGTTCTTC.

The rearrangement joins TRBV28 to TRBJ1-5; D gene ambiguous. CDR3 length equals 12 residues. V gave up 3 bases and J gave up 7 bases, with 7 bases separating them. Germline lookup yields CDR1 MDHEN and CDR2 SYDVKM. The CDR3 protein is CASSFSVQPQHF. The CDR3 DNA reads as TGTGCCAGCAGTTTTTCCGTCCAGCCCCAGCATTTT.

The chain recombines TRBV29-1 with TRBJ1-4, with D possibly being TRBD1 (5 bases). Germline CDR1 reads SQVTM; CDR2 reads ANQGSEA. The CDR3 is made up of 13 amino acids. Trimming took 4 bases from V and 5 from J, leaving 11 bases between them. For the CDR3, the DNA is TGCAGCGTTGGGGCAGGGATCAATGAAAAACTGTTTTTT. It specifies CSVGAGINEKLFF.

The CDR3 nucleotides read TGTGCCAGCAGGGGGGGTAACACAGATACGCAGTATTTT. This sequence encodes CASRGGNTDTQYF. The V call is TRBV7-6, the J call TRBJ2-3; possibly TRBD2 for D (6 bases). V dropped 6 bases and J dropped 2 bases, with 9 bases sitting between them. CDR3 size: 13 residues. CDR1 and CDR2 from the germline V gene are SGHVS and FNYEAQ.

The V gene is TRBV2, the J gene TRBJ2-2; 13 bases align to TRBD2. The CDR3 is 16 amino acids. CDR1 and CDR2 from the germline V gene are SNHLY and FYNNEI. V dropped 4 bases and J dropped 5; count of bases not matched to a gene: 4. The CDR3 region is CASSGQGLAGTGELFF. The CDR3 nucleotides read TGTGCCAGCAGTGGCCAGGGACTAGCGGGGACCGGGGAGCTGTTTTTT.

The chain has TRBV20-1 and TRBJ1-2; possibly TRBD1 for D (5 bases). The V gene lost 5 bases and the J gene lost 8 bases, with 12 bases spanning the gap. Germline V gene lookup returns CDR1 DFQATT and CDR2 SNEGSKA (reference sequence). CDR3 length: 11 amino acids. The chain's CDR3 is CSAFQGYGYTF. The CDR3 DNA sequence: TGCAGTGCTTTCCAGGGATACGGCTACACCTTC.

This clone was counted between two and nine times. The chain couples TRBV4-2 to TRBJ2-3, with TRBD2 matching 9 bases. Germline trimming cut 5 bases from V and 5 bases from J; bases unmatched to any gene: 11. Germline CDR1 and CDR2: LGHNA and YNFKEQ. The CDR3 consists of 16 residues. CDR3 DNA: TGTGCCAGCAGCTTCTATAGCGGGGGAATTGTAGATACGCAGTATTTT. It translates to CASSFYSGGIVDTQYF.

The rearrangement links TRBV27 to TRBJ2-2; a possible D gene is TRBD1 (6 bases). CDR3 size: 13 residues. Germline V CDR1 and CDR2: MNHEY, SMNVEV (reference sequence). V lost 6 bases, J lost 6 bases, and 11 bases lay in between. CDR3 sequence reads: CASSITGSGELFF. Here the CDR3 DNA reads TGTGCCAGCAGCATAACAGGGTCCGGGGAGCTGTTTTTT.

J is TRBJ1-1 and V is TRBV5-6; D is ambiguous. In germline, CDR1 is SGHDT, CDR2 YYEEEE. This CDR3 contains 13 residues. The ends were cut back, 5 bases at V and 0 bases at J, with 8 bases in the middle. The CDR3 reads CASRGLMNTEAFF. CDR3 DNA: TGTGCCAGCAGGGGCCTCATGAACACTGAAGCTTTCTTT.

As DNA, the CDR3 is TGTGCCAGCACAAAGCAGTGGGGAGGCAATCAGCCCCAGCATTTT. Translation gives CASTKQWGGNQPQHF. The V and J genes are TRBV28 and TRBJ1-5, with D hard to call. The CDR3 runs 15 residues. CDR1 is MDHEN and CDR2 is SYDVKM in the germline V gene. The ends were cut back, 7 bases at V and 2 bases at J, with 15 bases in the middle.

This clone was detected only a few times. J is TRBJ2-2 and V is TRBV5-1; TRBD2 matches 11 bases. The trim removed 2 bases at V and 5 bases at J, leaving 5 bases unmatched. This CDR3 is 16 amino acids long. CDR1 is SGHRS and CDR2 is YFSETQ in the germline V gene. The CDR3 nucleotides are TGCGCCAGCAGCTTACTAGCGGGAGAGGTTACCGGGGAGCTGTTTTTT. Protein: CASSLLAGEVTGELFF.

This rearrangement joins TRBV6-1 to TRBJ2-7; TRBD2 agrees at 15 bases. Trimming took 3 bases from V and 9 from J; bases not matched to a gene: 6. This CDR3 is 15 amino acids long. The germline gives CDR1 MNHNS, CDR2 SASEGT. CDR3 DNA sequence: TGTGCCAGCAGTGACGGGACTAGCGGGAGGAGGGGGCAGTACTTC. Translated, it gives CASSDGTSGRRGQYF.

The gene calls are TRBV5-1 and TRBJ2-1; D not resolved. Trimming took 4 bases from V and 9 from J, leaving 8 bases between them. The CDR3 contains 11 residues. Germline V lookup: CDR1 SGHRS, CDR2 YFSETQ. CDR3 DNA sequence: TGCGCCAGCAGCCGTGGGCTTGAGCAGTTCTTC. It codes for CASSRGLEQFF. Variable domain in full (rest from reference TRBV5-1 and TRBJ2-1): KAGVTQTPRYLIKTRGQQVTLSCSPISGHRSVSWYQQTPGQGLQFLFEYFSETQRNKGNFPGRFSGRQFSNSRSEMNVSTLELGDSALYLCASSRGLEQFFGPGTRLTVL.

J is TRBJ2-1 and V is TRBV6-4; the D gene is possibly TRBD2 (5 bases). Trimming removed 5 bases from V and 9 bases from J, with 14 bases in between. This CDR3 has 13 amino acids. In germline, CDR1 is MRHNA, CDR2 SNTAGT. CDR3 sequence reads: CASSLARKGEQFF. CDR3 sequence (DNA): TGTGCCAGCAGTCTAGCTAGGAAGGGTGAGCAGTTCTTC.

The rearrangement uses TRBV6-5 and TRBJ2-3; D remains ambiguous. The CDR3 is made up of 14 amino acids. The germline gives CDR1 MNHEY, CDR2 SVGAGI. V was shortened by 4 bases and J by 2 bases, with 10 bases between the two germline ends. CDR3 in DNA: TGTGCCAGCAGTTTACGCAGATACACAGATACGCAGTATTTT. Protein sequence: CASSLRRYTDTQYF.

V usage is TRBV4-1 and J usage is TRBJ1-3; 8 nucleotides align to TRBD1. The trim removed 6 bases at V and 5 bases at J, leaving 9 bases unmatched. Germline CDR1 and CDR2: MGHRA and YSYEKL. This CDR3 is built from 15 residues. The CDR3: CASSGGGTGRNTIYF. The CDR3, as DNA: TGCGCCAGCAGTGGAGGTGGGACAGGTCGAAACACCATATATTTT.

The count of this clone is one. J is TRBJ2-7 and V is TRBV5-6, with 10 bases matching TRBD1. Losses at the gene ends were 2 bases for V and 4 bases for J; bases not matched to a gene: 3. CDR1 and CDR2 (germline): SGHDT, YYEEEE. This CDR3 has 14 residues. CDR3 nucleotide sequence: TGTGCCAGCAGCTTACCGGGACAGGGGTACGAGCAGTACTTC. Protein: CASSLPGQGYEQYF.

In DNA form, the CDR3 reads TGTGCCAGCAGCCAATCGAGAGGAACCAATCAGCCCCAGCATTTT. This codes for CASSQSRGTNQPQHF. The chain carries TRBV16 and TRBJ1-5; no clear D. Trimming removed 0 bases at V and 3 bases at J, with 9 bases between. This CDR3 is built from 15 residues. CDR1 is KGHSY and CDR2 is FQNENV in the germline V gene.

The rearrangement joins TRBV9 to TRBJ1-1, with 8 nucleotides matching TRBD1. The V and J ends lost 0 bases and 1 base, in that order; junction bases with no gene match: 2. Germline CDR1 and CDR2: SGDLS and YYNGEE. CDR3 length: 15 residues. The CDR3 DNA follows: TGTGCCAGCAGCGTAGTTGGGACAGGGAACACTGAAGCTTTCTTT. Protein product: CASSVVGTGNTEAFF.

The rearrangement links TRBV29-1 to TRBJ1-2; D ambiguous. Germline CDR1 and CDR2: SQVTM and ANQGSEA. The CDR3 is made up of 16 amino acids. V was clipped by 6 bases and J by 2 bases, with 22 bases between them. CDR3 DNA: TGCAGCGTCGCCCTGGTGGGAGGGCTCGGCAACTATGGCTACACCTTC. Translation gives CSVALVGGLGNYGYTF. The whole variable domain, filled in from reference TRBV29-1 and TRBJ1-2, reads SAVISQKPSRDICQRGTSLTIQCQVDSQVTMMFWYRQQPGQSLTLIATANQGSEATYESGFVIDKFPISRPNLTFSTLTVSNMSPEDSSIYLCSVALVGGLGNYGYTFGSGTRLTVV.

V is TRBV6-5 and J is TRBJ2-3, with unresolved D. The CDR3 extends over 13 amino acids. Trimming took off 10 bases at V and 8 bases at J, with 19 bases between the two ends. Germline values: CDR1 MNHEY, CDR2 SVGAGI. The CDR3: CATLDLNQATQYF. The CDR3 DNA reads TGTGCCACCTTAGACCTTAACCAGGCTACGCAGTATTTT.

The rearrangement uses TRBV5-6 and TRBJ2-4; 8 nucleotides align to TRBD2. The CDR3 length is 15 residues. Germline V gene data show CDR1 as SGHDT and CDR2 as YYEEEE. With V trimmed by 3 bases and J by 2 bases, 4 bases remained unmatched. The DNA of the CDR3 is TGTGCCAGCAGCTCCTTAGCGGGGTCCAAAAACATTCAGTACTTC. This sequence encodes CASSSLAGSKNIQYF. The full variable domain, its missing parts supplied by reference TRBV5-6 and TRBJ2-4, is DAGVTQSPTHLIKTRGQQVTLRCSPKSGHDTVSWYQQALGQGPQFIFQYYEEEERQRGNFPDRFSGHQFPNYSSELNVNALLLGDSALYLCASSSLAGSKNIQYFGAGTRLSVL.

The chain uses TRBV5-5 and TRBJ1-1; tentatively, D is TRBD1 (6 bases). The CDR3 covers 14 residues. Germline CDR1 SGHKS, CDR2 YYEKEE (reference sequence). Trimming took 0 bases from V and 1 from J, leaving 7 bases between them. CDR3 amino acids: CASSLGDKNTEAFF. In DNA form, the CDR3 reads TGTGCCAGCAGCTTGGGGGACAAGAACACTGAAGCTTTCTTT. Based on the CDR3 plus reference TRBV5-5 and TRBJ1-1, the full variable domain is DAGVTQSPTHLIKTRGQQVTLRCSPISGHKSVSWYQQVLGQGPQFIFQYYEKEERGRGNFPDRFSARQFPNYSSELNVNALLLGDSALYLCASSLGDKNTEAFFGQGTRLTVV.

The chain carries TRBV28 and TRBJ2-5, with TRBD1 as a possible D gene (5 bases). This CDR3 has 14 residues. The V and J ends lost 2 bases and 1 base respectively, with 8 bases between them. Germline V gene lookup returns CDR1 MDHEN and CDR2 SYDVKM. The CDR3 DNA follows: TGTGCCAGCAGTTTAGGCGACAGCCAAGAGACCCAGTACTTC. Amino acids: CASSLGDSQETQYF.

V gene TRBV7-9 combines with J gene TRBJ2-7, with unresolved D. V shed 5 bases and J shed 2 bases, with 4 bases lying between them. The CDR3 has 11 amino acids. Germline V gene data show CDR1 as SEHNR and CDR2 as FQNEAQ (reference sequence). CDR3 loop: CASSPTYEQYF. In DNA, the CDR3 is TGTGCCAGCAGCCCAACCTACGAGCAGTACTTC.

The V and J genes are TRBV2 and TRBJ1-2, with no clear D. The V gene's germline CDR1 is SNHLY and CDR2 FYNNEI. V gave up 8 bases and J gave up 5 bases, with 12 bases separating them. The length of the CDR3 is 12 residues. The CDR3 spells CASVRGEYGYTF. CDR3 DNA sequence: TGTGCCAGCGTTCGGGGAGAGTATGGCTACACCTTC.

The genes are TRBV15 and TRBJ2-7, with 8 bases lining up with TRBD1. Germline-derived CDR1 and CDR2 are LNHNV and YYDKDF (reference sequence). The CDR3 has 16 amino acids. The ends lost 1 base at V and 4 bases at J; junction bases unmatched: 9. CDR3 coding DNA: TGTGCCACCAGCAGAGTGGGAAGGACAGGGTTTTACGAGCAGTACTTC. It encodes CATSRVGRTGFYEQYF.